The subject of this entry is one TCR beta chain. Its matching antigen is unknown. This specimen comes from a study of circulating CD8 cells and anti-PD-1 response in melanoma. Study-level results: Generally, no replicate experiments were performed. TIGIT repertoires were least diverse, DNEG repertoires most diverse.

Using 15 ng of total RNA, TCR libraries were made with the QIAseq Immune Repertoire TCR panel. TCRdb re-called the reads with MiXCR, one entry per CDR3 protein. The data show over 400 distinct CDR3 sequences, about a tenth seen once. Sorting of live CD3+CD8+TCRalphabeta+ cells by PD-1 and/or TIGIT gave four subsets. The V end was cut by 7 bases, the J end by 4 bases, with 14 bases between. CDR1 is MNHEY, CDR2 SVGEGT, per germline. The CDR3 covers 13 residues. The sequencing used CD8+ T cells from PBMCs, collected at baseline or after one month of anti-PD-1 therapy (not recorded which). This clonotype was sampled from a human donor with melanoma. V usage is TRBV6-2 or TRBV6-3 and J usage is TRBJ2-7; D is unresolved. In DNA form, the CDR3 reads TGTGCCAGCACCCATACAGTGAGTTACGAGCAGTACTTC. It yields the protein CASTHTVSYEQYF.